This T cell receptor (beta chain) originates from a study of shared clonotypes between healthy human individuals. Study information: The donors, two women and a few men, were aged 18 to 49. Study-wide results and limits: Shared clonotypes across all four donors exceeded non-shared ones in generation probability. For sorted subsets, rarefaction showed incomplete sequencing despite large depth.

CD4+ cells underwent separation, giving CD45RA+ naive and CD45RA-negative memory subsets. Repertoires were generated with immunoSEQ multiplex PCR, while TCRdb's copy carries only in-frame clones and drops some. The data show under 850,000 clones, around 70% seen once. CDR1 is GTSNPN, CDR2 SVGIG, per germline (reference sequence). V lost 0 bases and J 0 bases, leaving 11 bases between the germline ends. This CDR3 comprises 15 residues. Concerning this clone: Its matching antigen is unknown.

The genes are TRBV30 and TRBJ1-1, with D hard to call. This clonotype was sampled from a woman aged 25 to 45 in good health. The sequenced sample consisted of memory CD4+ T cells sorted from blood. Subset here: CD45RA-negative fraction. The DNA for the CDR3 is TGTGCCTGGAGTGTACTGAGCGGTATGAACACTGAAGCTTTCTTT. Encoded protein: CAWSVLSGMNTEAFF.